These 18 T cell receptor beta chains were all obtained from the same sample, sequenced in a study. Cells sorted as Tregs were CD4+, CD25+ and CD127-/low. Each CDR3 protein gets one entry after TCRdb re-called the 5' RACE reads with MiXCR. The top ten clones hold more than 10% of a sample with 12,000 or so distinct CDR3 sequences, approximately 50% of them seen once. Material for sequencing was tumor-infiltrating Tregs sorted from the breast tumor. All receptors derive from a female donor with breast cancer.

The chain carries TRBV4-3 and TRBJ1-4; D is unresolved. From germline, CDR1 is LGHNA and CDR2 YSLEER. Trimming stripped 1 base from V and 4 bases from J, with 19 bases between. The CDR3 spans 18 residues. The CDR3 spells CASSQAQAIHPINEKLFF. CDR3 in DNA: TGCGCCAGCAGCCAAGCGCAGGCGATCCATCCGATTAATGAAAAACTGTTTTTT.

A single count supports this clonotype. As the CDR3 is not closed by the conserved phenylalanine or tryptophan, this likely results from a read error. The genes are TRBV3-1 and TRBJ1-5; the D gene is possibly TRBD1 (5 bases). CDR1 is LGHDT, CDR2 YNNKEL, per germline (reference sequence). The CDR3 totals 17 residues. With 1 base removed from V and 2 bases from J, the gap between germline ends came to 15 bases. This CDR3 is CASSQVCQGGCNQPQHL. As DNA, the CDR3 is TGTGCCAGCAGCCAAGTTTGTCAGGGAGGTTGCAATCAGCCCCAGCATCTT.

The chain uses TRBV10-3 and TRBJ1-2; TRBD1 agrees at 7 bases. The V gene end was trimmed by 6 bases and the J gene end by 3 bases; junction bases not matched to a gene: 7. The CDR3 consists of 14 residues. CDR1 is ENHRY, CDR2 SYGVKD, per germline. The CDR3 spells CAISPSDRDYGYTF. The CDR3 DNA reads as TGTGCCATCAGCCCCTCAGACAGGGACTATGGCTACACCTTC.

Only a few counts were recorded for this clonotype. The CDR3 sequence is CASSYGVPDTQYF. Written as DNA, the CDR3 is TGTGCCAGCAGCTACGGAGTACCTGATACGCAGTATTTT. The chain carries TRBV7-2 and TRBJ2-3, with D unclear. CDR3 length: 13 amino acids. Trimming stripped 4 bases from V and 6 bases from J, with 11 bases between. CDR1 is SGHTA and CDR2 is FQGNSA in the germline V gene.

This clonotype was counted once. The chain has TRBV25-1 and TRBJ1-5, with D tentatively TRBD1 (5 bases). Trimming left V 3 bases short and J 0 bases short, with 12 bases between. The CDR3 runs 16 residues. Germline V lookup: CDR1 MGHDK, CDR2 SYGVNS. The CDR3 DNA is TGTGCCAGCAGTGAGTCGGCAGGACATAGCAATCAGCCCCAGCATTTT. This codes for CASSESAGHSNQPQHF.

This clonotype has more than one count but fewer than ten. The V gene is TRBV5-1, the J gene TRBJ1-1, with unresolved D. CDR3 length: 15 residues. The V gene lost 0 bases and the J gene lost 2 bases, with 11 bases spanning the gap. Germline V gene data show CDR1 as SGHRS and CDR2 as YFSETQ. The CDR3 nucleotides are TGCGCCAGCAGCTTGGGCCGGGCCCACAACACTGAAGCTTTCTTT. Residues: CASSLGRAHNTEAFF.

This chain joins TRBV2 and TRBJ2-3, with a weak D call TRBD2 (5 bases). This CDR3 contains 14 residues. V lost 4 bases to trimming and J lost 5 bases, with 13 bases between them. Germline assignment: CDR1 SNHLY and CDR2 FYNNEI. The chain's CDR3 is CASSGPAGGDTQYF. CDR3 nucleotides: TGTGCCAGCAGTGGTCCGGCGGGTGGAGATACGCAGTATTTT.

The chain combines TRBV6-1 with TRBJ1-4; TRBD1 aligns across 7 bases. The V gene's germline CDR1 is MNHNS and CDR2 SASEGT. The V and J ends lost 6 bases and 0 bases, in that order; junction bases with no gene match: 13. This CDR3 comprises 18 residues. CDR3: CASRRQGTMTATNEKLFF. CDR3 nucleotide sequence: TGTGCCAGCAGGAGACAGGGTACGATGACCGCAACTAATGAAAAACTGTTTTTT.

The chain couples TRBV9 to TRBJ1-4, with TRBD1 matching over 8 bases. With V trimmed by 1 base and J by 8 bases, 4 bases remained unmatched. From germline, CDR1 is SGDLS and CDR2 YYNGEE. The CDR3 consists of 14 residues. CDR3 bases: TGTGCCAGCAGCGTAACTCCAGGGGGCGAAAAACTGTTTTTT. Protein sequence: CASSVTPGGEKLFF.

This clonotype showed up just a few times. The chain has TRBV10-3 and TRBJ2-3; 9 bases line up with TRBD2. J was trimmed by 6 bases and V by 3 bases; bases with no gene match: 4. Germline-derived CDR1 and CDR2 are ENHRY and SYGVKD. This CDR3 has 14 amino acids. CDR3 loop: CAISDVAGVDTQYF. DNA of the CDR3: TGTGCCATCAGTGACGTAGCGGGAGTGGATACGCAGTATTTT.

This clonotype turned up a few times. The chain employs TRBV6-2 or TRBV6-3 and TRBJ2-2, with D maybe TRBD2 (6 bases). Germline V gene data show CDR1 as MNHEY and CDR2 as SVGEGT. The CDR3 has 14 residues. V dropped 4 bases and J dropped 2 bases, with 8 bases sitting between them. The CDR3 loop reads CASSSGTNTGELFF. The CDR3, as DNA: TGTGCCAGCAGTTCCGGGACTAACACCGGGGAGCTGTTTTTT.

The chain carries TRBV6-2 or TRBV6-3 and TRBJ2-3; TRBD2 matches 9 bases. With 2 bases clipped from V and 5 bases from J, the junction kept 14 bases outside the gene matches. The germline CDR1 and CDR2 sequences are MNHEY and SVGEGT. This CDR3 spans 18 amino acids. The CDR3 spells CASSYPDAGLANKDTQYF. In DNA, the CDR3 is TGTGCCAGCAGTTACCCCGACGCCGGACTAGCGAATAAAGATACGCAGTATTTT.

This rearrangement joins TRBV20-1 to TRBJ1-2; D is undetermined. Trimming shortened V by 3 bases and J by 1 base, and 6 bases separated the two germline ends. CDR3 length: 12 amino acids. Germline CDR1 is DFQATT and CDR2 is SNEGSKA (reference sequence). The CDR3 sequence is CSASTDNYGYTF. The CDR3 DNA follows: TGCAGTGCTAGCACAGATAACTATGGCTACACCTTC.

A single count supports this clonotype. The gene calls are TRBV11-2 and TRBJ1-2, with D unresolved. The CDR3 runs 14 residues. Deletions cut 0 bases from V and 2 bases from J, with 7 bases between. The germline gives CDR1 SGHAT, CDR2 FQNNGV. CDR3 nucleotide sequence: TGTGCCAGCAGCTTAGATGTAAACAACTATGGCTACACCTTC. This translates into CASSLDVNNYGYTF.

This chain's CDR3 is CAISEGLALSDTQYF. CDR3 bases: TGTGCCATCAGTGAGGGACTAGCGTTATCGGATACGCAGTATTTT. This chain joins TRBV10-3 and TRBJ2-3; 9 positions match TRBD2. Germline V gene sequence: CDR1 ENHRY, CDR2 SYGVKD. The CDR3 covers 15 residues. Trimming at V came to 2 bases and at J to 6 bases, leaving 6 bases not matched to a gene.

This clonotype was found a few times. The chain links TRBV4-1 to TRBJ2-4; the D gene is possibly TRBD2 (5 bases). Deletions cut 1 base from V and 2 bases from J, with 15 bases between. The CDR3 spans 17 residues. Germline CDR1 and CDR2: MGHRA and YSYEKL. The CDR3: CASSQGSSSTSKNIQYF. The CDR3 DNA follows: TGCGCCAGCAGCCAAGGTTCTAGCAGCACTTCCAAAAACATTCAGTACTTC.

The rearrangement joins TRBV5-6 to TRBJ2-1; no clear D. V lost 4 bases, J lost 0 bases, and 14 bases lay in between. Germline CDR1 and CDR2: SGHDT and YYEEEE. The CDR3 is 16 residues long. DNA of the CDR3: TGTGCCAGCAGCCCCCTTGAGGAGCTCTCCTACAATGAGCAGTTCTTC. Amino acid sequence: CASSPLEELSYNEQFF.

Regarding this clonotype: An end of the junction does not agree with germline; a read error may underlie this. The V and J genes are TRBV11-2 and TRBJ2-5; a possible D gene is TRBD2 (5 bases). Looked up from germline, CDR1 is SGHAT and CDR2 is FQNNGV. The CDR3 totals 12 residues. CDR3: CACSLRAETQYF. The CDR3 DNA sequence: TGTGCCTGCAGCTTGAGGGCAGAGACCCAGTACTTC.